This T cell receptor (beta chain) was obtained from a study of blood T cell repertoires in COVID-19. Trimming removed 11 bases from V and 0 bases from J, with 14 bases in between. Germline V lookup: CDR1 SGHAT, CDR2 FQNNGV. This CDR3 has 13 amino acids. As originally analysed: By means of reference gene primer amplification, nucleated cell counts were estimated. Profiled with immunoSEQ multiplex PCR; TCRdb holds only in-frame clones, not every one. The D gene and trimming were derived from the DNA, and the V and J assignments and clone size from that table. The sample consists of over 200,000 clones, around nine tenths of them appearing once. In terms of age and location, participants ranged from roughly 18 to 89 years and lived in approximately 26 US areas. Membership in each cohort depended on participant-reported clinical history.

Input material: PBMCs or T cells enriched from blood (not recorded which). This chain connects TRBV11-2 to TRBJ2-7, with D maybe TRBD2 (6 bases). The receptor was derived from a woman aged 25 to 39 who had been exposed to COVID-19. The CDR3 loop reads CAVSGPGSYEQYF. The CDR3 region has the DNA TGTGCCGTTAGCGGACCTGGCTCCTACGAGCAGTACTTC.